This is a list of T cell receptor beta chains from one sample in a study of radiation and T cells in renal cell carcinoma. Measured with immunoSEQ multiplex PCR; TCRdb has only the in-frame clones, and not every one. The table lists about 150,000 clones, roughly nine tenths of them singletons, with around 4% in the top ten. The sample in question was blood, obtained from a patient whose treatment included radiotherapy and nephrectomy. These receptors were obtained from a woman aged 70-85 years with renal cell carcinoma. CDR3s include the opening cysteine and the closing phenylalanine or tryptophan. The D gene is left open where the match is weak. Not every row has a clone size; where given, it reads once, few, many or a size class.

V gene	J gene	D gene	clone size	CDR3 DNA	CDR3 protein
TRBV28	TRBJ1-2	NA	NA	TGTGCCAGCAGTTCTAACCCGGGCCGTAGCTACACCTTC	CASSSNPGRSYTF
TRBV7-3	TRBJ2-2	NA	NA	TGTGCCAGCAGCTTCAGACAGGCCGGGGAGCTGTTTTTT	CASSFRQAGELFF
TRBV12-5	TRBJ1-1	NA	NA	TGTGCTAGTGGTTTGGTACTGGACCGCCACGGGATAGGTGAAGCTTTCTTT	CASGLVLDRHGIGEAFF
TRBV30	TRBJ1-1	NA	NA	TGTGCCTGGAGTGCCACCCTGGGGACTGAAGCTTTCTTT	CAWSATLGTEAFF
TRBV15	TRBJ1-1	NA	NA	TGTGCCACCAGCAGAGCAGGGGTTGGCACTGAAGCTTTCTTT	CATSRAGVGTEAFF
TRBV30	TRBJ1-5	NA	NA	TGTGCCTGGACTCCACCCGGCCCGGGGCCCCAGCATTTT	CAWTPPGPGPQHF
TRBV28	TRBJ1-1	NA	few	TGTGCCAGCAATTTTCGGACTGAAGCTTTCTTT	CASNFRTEAFF
TRBV19	TRBJ2-5	TRBD2	few	TGTGCCAGTAGTCCCCCAGCGGGGACTGTGAAAGAGACCCAGTACTTC	CASSPPAGTVKETQYF
TRBV19	TRBJ1-2	NA	NA	TGTGCCAGTAGCGGCTCCCCGTCCTCCTTTACTTATGGCTACACCTTC	CASSGSPSSFTYGYTF
TRBV4-2	TRBJ2-7	TRBD1	NA	TGTGCCAGCAGCTCATCCGGGACAGCCTACGAGCAGTACTTC	CASSSSGTAYEQYF
TRBV9	TRBJ2-3	TRBD2	NA	TGTGCCAGCAGTACTTACGGGACTACCACCACAGATACGCAGTATTTT	CASSTYGTTTTDTQYF
TRBV12-5	TRBJ1-1	TRBD1	few	TGTGCTAGTGGTTTGGGGACAGGGGGCAGGAACACTGAAGCTTTCTTT	CASGLGTGGRNTEAFF
TRBV6-6	TRBJ2-1	NA	once	TGTGCCAGCAGTTACGGGGGGCCCTACAATGAGCAGTTCTTC	CASSYGGPYNEQFF